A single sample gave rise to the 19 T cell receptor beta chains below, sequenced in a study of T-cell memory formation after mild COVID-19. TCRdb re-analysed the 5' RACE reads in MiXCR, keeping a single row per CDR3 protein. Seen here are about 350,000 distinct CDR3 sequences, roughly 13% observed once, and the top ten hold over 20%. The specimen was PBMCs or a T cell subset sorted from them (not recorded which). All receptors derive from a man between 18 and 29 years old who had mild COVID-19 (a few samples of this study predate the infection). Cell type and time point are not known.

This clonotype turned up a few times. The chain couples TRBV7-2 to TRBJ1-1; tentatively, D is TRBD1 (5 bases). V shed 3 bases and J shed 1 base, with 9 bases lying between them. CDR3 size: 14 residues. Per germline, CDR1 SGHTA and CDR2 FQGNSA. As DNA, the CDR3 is TGTGCCAGCAGCTTCGGACATCAGAACACTGAAGCTTTCTTT. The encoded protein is CASSFGHQNTEAFF.

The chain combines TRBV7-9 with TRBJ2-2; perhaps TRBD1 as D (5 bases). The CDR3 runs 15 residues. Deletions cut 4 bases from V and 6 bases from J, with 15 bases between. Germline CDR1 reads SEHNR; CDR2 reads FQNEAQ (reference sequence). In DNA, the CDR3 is TGTGCCAGCAGCTCATTACGTAGGGGCTCCGGGGAGCTGTTTTTT. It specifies CASSSLRRGSGELFF.

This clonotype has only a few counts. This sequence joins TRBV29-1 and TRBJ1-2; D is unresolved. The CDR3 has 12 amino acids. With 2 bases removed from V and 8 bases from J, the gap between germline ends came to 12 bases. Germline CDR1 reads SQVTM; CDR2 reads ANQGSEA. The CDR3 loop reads CSVEQPNDGYTF. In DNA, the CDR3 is TGCAGCGTTGAACAGCCGAATGACGGCTACACCTTC.

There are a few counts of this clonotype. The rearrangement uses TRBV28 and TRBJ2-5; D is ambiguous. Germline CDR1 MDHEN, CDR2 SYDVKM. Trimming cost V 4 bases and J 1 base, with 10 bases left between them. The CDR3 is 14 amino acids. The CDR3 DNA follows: TGTGCCAGCAGTTGGCAGAGCCTCCAAGAGACCCAGTACTTC. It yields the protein CASSWQSLQETQYF.

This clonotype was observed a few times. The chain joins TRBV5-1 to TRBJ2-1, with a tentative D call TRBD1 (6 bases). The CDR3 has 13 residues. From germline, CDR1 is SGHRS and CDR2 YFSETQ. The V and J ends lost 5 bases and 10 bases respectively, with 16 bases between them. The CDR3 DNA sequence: TGCGCCAGCAGTATAATGGGGGCTGGGGAGCAGTTCTTC. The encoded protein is CASSIMGAGEQFF.

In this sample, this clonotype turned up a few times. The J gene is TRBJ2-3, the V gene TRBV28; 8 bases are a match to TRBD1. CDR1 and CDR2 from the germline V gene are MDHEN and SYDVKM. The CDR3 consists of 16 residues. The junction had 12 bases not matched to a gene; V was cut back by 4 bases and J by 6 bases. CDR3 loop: CASSSVAGGILDTQYF. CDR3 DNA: TGTGCCAGCAGTTCAGTAGCAGGGGGCATCTTGGATACGCAGTATTTT.

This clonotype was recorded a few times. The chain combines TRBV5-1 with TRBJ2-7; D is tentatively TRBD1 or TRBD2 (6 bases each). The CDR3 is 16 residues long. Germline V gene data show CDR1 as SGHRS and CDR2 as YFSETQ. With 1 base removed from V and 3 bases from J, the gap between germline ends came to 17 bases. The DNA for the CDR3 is TGCGCCAGCAGCTTGAGGGGGGCAGGGGCCTTCTACGAGCAGTACTTC. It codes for CASSLRGAGAFYEQYF. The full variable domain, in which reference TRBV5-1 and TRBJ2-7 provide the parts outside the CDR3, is KAGVTQTPRYLIKTRGQQVTLSCSPISGHRSVSWYQQTPGQGLQFLFEYFSETQRNKGNFPGRFSGRQFSNSRSEMNVSTLELGDSALYLCASSLRGAGAFYEQYFGPGTRLTVT.

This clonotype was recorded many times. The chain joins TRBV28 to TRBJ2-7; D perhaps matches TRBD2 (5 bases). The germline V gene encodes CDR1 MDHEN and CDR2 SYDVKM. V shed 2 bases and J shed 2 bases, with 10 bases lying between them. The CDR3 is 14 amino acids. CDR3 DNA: TGTGCCAGCAGTTTAGCGGGTGGGACCTACGAGCAGTACGTC. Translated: CASSLAGGTYEQYV.

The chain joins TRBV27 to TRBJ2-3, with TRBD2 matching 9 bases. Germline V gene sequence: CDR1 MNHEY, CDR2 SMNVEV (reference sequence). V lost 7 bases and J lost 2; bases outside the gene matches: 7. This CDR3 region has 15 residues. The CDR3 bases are TGTGCCAGCAATCCCCTAGCGGGGAACACAGATACGCAGTATTTT. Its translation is CASNPLAGNTDTQYF.

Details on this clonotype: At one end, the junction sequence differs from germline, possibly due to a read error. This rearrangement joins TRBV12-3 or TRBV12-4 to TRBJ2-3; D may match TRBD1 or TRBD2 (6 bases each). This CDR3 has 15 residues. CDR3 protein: CASSLARGSTDTQYF. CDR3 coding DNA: TGTGCCAGCAGTCTAGCGAGGGGGAGCACAGATACGCAGTATTTT.

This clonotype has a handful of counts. This CDR3 is CASGSGTFSPGELFF. CDR3 sequence (DNA): TGTGCTAGTGGTTCCGGGACCTTCTCCCCCGGGGAGCTGTTTTTT. V is TRBV12-5 and J is TRBJ2-2; either TRBD1 or TRBD2 may supply D (5 bases each). The length of the CDR3 is 15 residues. Germline CDR1 and CDR2: LGHNT and FRNRAP. Trimming shortened V by 4 bases and J by 6 bases, and 15 bases separated the two germline ends.

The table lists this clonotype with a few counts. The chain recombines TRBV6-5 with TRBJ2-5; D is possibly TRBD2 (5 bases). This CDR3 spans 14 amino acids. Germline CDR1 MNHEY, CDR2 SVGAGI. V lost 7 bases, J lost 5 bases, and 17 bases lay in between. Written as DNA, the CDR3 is TGTGCCAGCACCCCCTCCGGGGTTGGGGAGACCCAGTACTTC. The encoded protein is CASTPSGVGETQYF.

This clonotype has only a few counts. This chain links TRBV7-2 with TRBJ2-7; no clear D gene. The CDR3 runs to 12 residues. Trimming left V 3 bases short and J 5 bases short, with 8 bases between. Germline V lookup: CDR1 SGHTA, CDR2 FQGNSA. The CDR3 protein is CASSFDHDEQYF. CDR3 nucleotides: TGTGCCAGCAGCTTCGATCACGACGAGCAGTACTTC.

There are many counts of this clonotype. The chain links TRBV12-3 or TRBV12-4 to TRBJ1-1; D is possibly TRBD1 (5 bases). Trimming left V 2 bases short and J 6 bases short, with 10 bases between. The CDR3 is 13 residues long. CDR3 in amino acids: CASSLRGRAEAFF. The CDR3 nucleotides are TGTGCCAGCAGTTTAAGGGGTAGGGCTGAAGCTTTCTTT.

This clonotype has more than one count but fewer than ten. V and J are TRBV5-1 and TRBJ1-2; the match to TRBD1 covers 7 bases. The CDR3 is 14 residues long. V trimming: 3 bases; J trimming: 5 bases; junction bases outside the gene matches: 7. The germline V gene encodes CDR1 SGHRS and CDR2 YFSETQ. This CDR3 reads CASSWDGQAYGYTF. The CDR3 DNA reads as TGCGCCAGCAGCTGGGACGGACAGGCATATGGCTACACCTTC.

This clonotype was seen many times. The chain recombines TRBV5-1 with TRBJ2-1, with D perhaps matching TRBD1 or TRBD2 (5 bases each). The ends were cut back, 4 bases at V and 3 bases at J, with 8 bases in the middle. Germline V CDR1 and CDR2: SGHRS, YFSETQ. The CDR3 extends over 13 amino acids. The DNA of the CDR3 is TGCGCCAGCAGCGGGGGAGTCTACAATGAGCAGTTCTTC. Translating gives CASSGGVYNEQFF.

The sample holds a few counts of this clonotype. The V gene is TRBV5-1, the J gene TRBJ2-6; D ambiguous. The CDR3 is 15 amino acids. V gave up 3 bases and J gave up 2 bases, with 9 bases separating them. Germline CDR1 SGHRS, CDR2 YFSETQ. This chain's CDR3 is CASSSQGTGANVLTF. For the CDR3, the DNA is TGCGCCAGCAGCTCCCAAGGGACTGGGGCCAACGTCCTGACTTTC.

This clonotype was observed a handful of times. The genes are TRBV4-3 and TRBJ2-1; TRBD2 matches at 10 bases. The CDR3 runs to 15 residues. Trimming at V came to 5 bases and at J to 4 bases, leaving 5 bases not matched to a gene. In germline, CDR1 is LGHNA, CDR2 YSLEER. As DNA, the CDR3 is TGCGCCAGCAGCAACCGACTAGCGGGTTACAATGAGCAGTTCTTC. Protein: CASSNRLAGYNEQFF.

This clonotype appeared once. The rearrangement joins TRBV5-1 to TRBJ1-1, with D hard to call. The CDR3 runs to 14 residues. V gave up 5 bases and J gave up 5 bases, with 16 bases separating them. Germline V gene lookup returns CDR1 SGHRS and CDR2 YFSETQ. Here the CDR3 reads CASRVLDPRTEAFF. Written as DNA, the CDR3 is TGCGCCAGCAGAGTTCTCGACCCGAGGACTGAAGCTTTCTTT.